This TCR beta chain was recovered during a study of shared clonotypes between healthy human individuals. Study-wide context: The people who gave samples were a couple of women and a few men aged 18 to 49. Study findings and constraints: Shared clonotypes: approximately 5.3% naive CD4, around 4% naive CD8, roughly 2.2% memory CD4, under 0.5% memory CD8. Clonotype sharing among the donors was expected to vary with sequencing depth.

Libraries were prepared by immunoSEQ multiplex PCR; TCRdb keeps only in-frame clonotypes and omits some of them. The sample has about 690,000 clones, 90% seen once. What CD8 memory combined were CD45RO+ cells and CCR7-negative CD45RA+ TemRA cells. With regard to this clone: Its antigen is not identified.

The TCR was taken from a man aged 18 to 35 in good health. Some clones in this sample may be carry-over from other donors' samples. Source material: memory CD8+ T cells from PBMCs. Described subset: CD45RO+ cells pooled with CCR7-negative TemRA cells.

CDR3 coding DNA: TGTGCCAGCAGCTTTAGCGGGAGAGGGTACGAGCAGTACTTC. It yields the protein CASSFSGRGYEQYF. The J gene is TRBJ2-7, the V gene TRBV7-7, with 9 bases aligning to TRBD2. V lost 3 bases, J lost 4 bases, and 4 bases stayed unmatched. The CDR3 has 14 residues. Germline values: CDR1 SSHAT, CDR2 FNYEAQ (reference sequence).